These T cell receptor beta chains were read from a single sample in a study of blood T cell repertoires in COVID-19. Profiling relied on immunoSEQ multiplex PCR, and the TCRdb table lists in-frame clones only, not all of them. The sample consists of 300,000 to 400,000 clones, roughly 90% of them appearing once. The sequenced sample consisted of peripheral blood. The origin of the receptors is a woman in her 30s with COVID-19, enrolled during active disease. CDR3s include the opening cysteine and the closing phenylalanine or tryptophan. Each record gives: clone size, V gene, D gene, J gene, CDR3 DNA, CDR3 protein. The D gene is left open where the match is weak. The size entry is marked missing in some rows and otherwise reads once, few, many or a size class.

clone size: -
V gene: TRBV2
D gene: TRBD2
J gene: TRBJ2-1
CDR3 DNA: TGTGCCAGCAGCAACGGGACTAGTAATGATGAGCAGTTCTTC
CDR3 protein: CASSNGTSNDEQFF

clone size: once
V gene: TRBV5-5
D gene: TRBD2
J gene: TRBJ2-7
CDR3 DNA: TGTGCCAGCAGTTTCCAAGCGGGAGAGTACGAGCAGTACTTC
CDR3 protein: CASSFQAGEYEQYF

clone size: -
V gene: TRBV7-6
D gene: TRBD1
J gene: TRBJ2-1
CDR3 DNA: TGTGCCAGCAGCTTTACCGGTGGGCAGGGGGCGTACAATGAGCAGTTCTTC
CDR3 protein: CASSFTGGQGAYNEQFF

clone size: -
V gene: TRBV27
D gene: TRBD2
J gene: TRBJ2-7
CDR3 DNA: TGTGCCAGCAGTCCGAGCGGGAGGGCCTACGAGCAGTACTTC
CDR3 protein: CASSPSGRAYEQYF

clone size: -
V gene: TRBV5-4
D gene: -
J gene: TRBJ2-2
CDR3 DNA: TGTGCCATCAACCGTGGGCTCACCGGGGAGCTGTTTTTT
CDR3 protein: CAINRGLTGELFF

clone size: -
V gene: TRBV15
D gene: -
J gene: TRBJ2-5
CDR3 DNA: TGTGCCACCAGCAGAGAACGCCCCGGGGGGCTAGAGACCCAGTACTTC
CDR3 protein: CATSRERPGGLETQYF

clone size: -
V gene: TRBV10-2
D gene: TRBD2
J gene: TRBJ2-7
CDR3 DNA: TGCGCCAGCCTAGCGGGAGTTAGGGAGCAGTACTTC
CDR3 protein: CASLAGVREQYF

clone size: -
V gene: TRBV10-2
D gene: -
J gene: TRBJ1-2
CDR3 DNA: TGCGCCAGCAGCCTGATGGGGGAGGACTATGGCTACACCTTC
CDR3 protein: CASSLMGEDYGYTF

clone size: -
V gene: TRBV5-1
D gene: -
J gene: TRBJ1-1
CDR3 DNA: TGCGCCAGCAGCTTGGACCCGCTCGGACAACTAAACACTGAAGCTTTCTTT
CDR3 protein: CASSLDPLGQLNTEAFF

clone size: -
V gene: TRBV2
D gene: TRBD1
J gene: TRBJ1-2
CDR3 DNA: TGTGCCAGCAGCGAGGGACAGGGGGCGAGGGGCTACACCTTC
CDR3 protein: CASSEGQGARGYTF

clone size: -
V gene: TRBV7-9
D gene: -
J gene: TRBJ1-1
CDR3 DNA: TGTGCCAGCAGCTTATGGGTGACACCCCCTGGAGGTGAAGCTTTCTTT
CDR3 protein: CASSLWVTPPGGEAFF

clone size: -
V gene: TRBV5-1
D gene: TRBD2
J gene: TRBJ2-7
CDR3 DNA: TGCGCCAGCAGTCCGGGACTAGCGGCATGGAGCGAGCAGTACTTC
CDR3 protein: CASSPGLAAWSEQYF

clone size: -
V gene: TRBV5-4
D gene: TRBD2
J gene: TRBJ2-1
CDR3 DNA: TGTGCCAGCAGCTTGACTAGCGGTGAGCTCAATGAGCAGTTCTTC
CDR3 protein: CASSLTSGELNEQFF

clone size: -
V gene: TRBV7-8
D gene: -
J gene: TRBJ1-2
CDR3 DNA: TGTGCCAGCAGCTTAGTCGGCGGGGGAATCTGGTATGGCTACACCTTC
CDR3 protein: CASSLVGGGIWYGYTF

clone size: -
V gene: TRBV19
D gene: TRBD1
J gene: TRBJ1-1
CDR3 DNA: TGTGCCAGTAGTTTTGGGACAGGGACGGGAGCTTTCTTT
CDR3 protein: CASSFGTGTGAFF

clone size: -
V gene: TRBV2
D gene: -
J gene: TRBJ1-1
CDR3 DNA: TGTGCCAGCAAGGCAGCGGGGGAAGTGACTGAAGCTTTCTTT
CDR3 protein: CASKAAGEVTEAFF

clone size: -
V gene: TRBV10-1
D gene: TRBD1
J gene: TRBJ1-1
CDR3 DNA: TGCGCCAGCAGTGATACAGGGGTCACTGAAGCTTTCTTT
CDR3 protein: CASSDTGVTEAFF

clone size: few
V gene: TRBV28
D gene: -
J gene: TRBJ1-2
CDR3 DNA: TGTGCCAGCAGTTTGCCGGGTAACTATGGCTACACCTTC
CDR3 protein: CASSLPGNYGYTF

clone size: -
V gene: TRBV5-4
D gene: TRBD2
J gene: TRBJ2-3
CDR3 DNA: TGTGCCAGCGGAGGACTAGCGGGAGGGCCATCAATAGATACGCAGTATTTT
CDR3 protein: CASGGLAGGPSIDTQYF

clone size: -
V gene: TRBV30
D gene: TRBD1
J gene: TRBJ1-1
CDR3 DNA: TGTGCCTGGATTCGGGCCAACAGGGGAACTGAAGCTTTCTTT
CDR3 protein: CAWIRANRGTEAFF

clone size: -
V gene: TRBV5-6
D gene: -
J gene: TRBJ2-2
CDR3 DNA: TGTGCCAGCAGCTTGGTCCGGGTCGGGGACACCGGGGAGCTGTTTTTT
CDR3 protein: CASSLVRVGDTGELFF

clone size: -
V gene: TRBV29-1
D gene: TRBD2
J gene: TRBJ2-7
CDR3 DNA: TGCAGCGTTGAAGAGGGAACCGGGACTAGCGGGAGCGAGCAGTACTTC
CDR3 protein: CSVEEGTGTSGSEQYF

clone size: -
V gene: TRBV19
D gene: -
J gene: TRBJ2-5
CDR3 DNA: TGTGCCAGTAGTCGGGGTTTTCTAGCCCGGGAGCGCGAAGAGACCCAGTACTTC
CDR3 protein: CASSRGFLAREREETQYF

clone size: -
V gene: TRBV11-1
D gene: TRBD1
J gene: TRBJ2-7
CDR3 DNA: TGTGCCAGCAGCCAAACCGGGACAGGGGTTTTGGAGCAGTACTTC
CDR3 protein: CASSQTGTGVLEQYF

clone size: -
V gene: TRBV28
D gene: -
J gene: TRBJ1-3
CDR3 DNA: TGTGCCACCTACTCTGGAAACACCATATATTTT
CDR3 protein: CATYSGNTIYF

clone size: -
V gene: TRBV5-6
D gene: TRBD1
J gene: TRBJ1-6
CDR3 DNA: TGTGCCAGCAGCCCTAAAACAGGGGGCGATTATAATTCACCCCTCCACTTT
CDR3 protein: CASSPKTGGDYNSPLHF

clone size: -
V gene: TRBV10-2
D gene: TRBD1
J gene: TRBJ2-7
CDR3 DNA: TGCGCCAGCAGGCGCAGGGGGCCCCACGAGCAGTACTTC
CDR3 protein: CASRRRGPHEQYF

clone size: -
V gene: TRBV10-3
D gene: -
J gene: TRBJ1-2
CDR3 DNA: TGTGCCATCAGCAGGGAGGAGGGCTATGGCTACACCTTC
CDR3 protein: CAISREEGYGYTF

clone size: -
V gene: TRBV7-3
D gene: TRBD1
J gene: TRBJ1-2
CDR3 DNA: TGTGCCAGCAGCCCCTCCGGGACAGGGGGAGATGGCTACACCTTC
CDR3 protein: CASSPSGTGGDGYTF

clone size: -
V gene: TRBV24-1
D gene: -
J gene: TRBJ2-2
CDR3 DNA: TGTGCCACCAGTGTGGCGGGATCCACCGGGGAGCTGTTTTTT
CDR3 protein: CATSVAGSTGELFF

clone size: -
V gene: TRBV30
D gene: TRBD1
J gene: TRBJ1-4
CDR3 DNA: TGTGCCTGGACCTTGGGCAGGGGGACGGAAAAACTGTTTTTT
CDR3 protein: CAWTLGRGTEKLFF

clone size: -
V gene: TRBV15
D gene: TRBD2
J gene: TRBJ2-3
CDR3 DNA: TGTGCCACTGAGCGGGAGGGCACAGATACGCAGTATTTT
CDR3 protein: CATEREGTDTQYF

clone size: -
V gene: TRBV6-5
D gene: TRBD1
J gene: TRBJ1-2
CDR3 DNA: TGTGCCAGCAGTCCTGGGACAGGGAGTCTTCGTGGCTACACCTTC
CDR3 protein: CASSPGTGSLRGYTF

clone size: -
V gene: TRBV11-2
D gene: -
J gene: TRBJ1-5
CDR3 DNA: TGTGCCAGCAGCTTAGATGGCAGCGGGGGGAATCAGCCCCAGCATTTT
CDR3 protein: CASSLDGSGGNQPQHF

clone size: -
V gene: TRBV3-1/TRBV3-2
D gene: -
J gene: TRBJ1-1
CDR3 DNA: TGTGCCAGCAGCCCTCCCGTACAGGGTACGGAGAACACTGAAGCTTTCTTT
CDR3 protein: CASSPPVQGTENTEAFF

clone size: -
V gene: TRBV24-1
D gene: TRBD1
J gene: TRBJ1-5
CDR3 DNA: TGTGCCACCAGTGATGGGACAGGGCAAAGCAATCAGCCCCAGCATTTT
CDR3 protein: CATSDGTGQSNQPQHF

clone size: -
V gene: TRBV6-5
D gene: -
J gene: TRBJ1-1
CDR3 DNA: TGTGCCAGCTACCCCCGCGCACTCATGAACACTGAAGCTTTCTTT
CDR3 protein: CASYPRALMNTEAFF

clone size: -
V gene: TRBV15
D gene: TRBD2
J gene: TRBJ2-3
CDR3 DNA: TGTGCCACCAGCAGGTTGGGAGGACTAGCGGGAGATACGCAGTATTTT
CDR3 protein: CATSRLGGLAGDTQYF

clone size: -
V gene: TRBV6-5
D gene: TRBD1
J gene: TRBJ1-2
CDR3 DNA: TGTGCCAGCAGGGGGGGACAGGGGATCGGCGGCTACACCTTC
CDR3 protein: CASRGGQGIGGYTF

clone size: -
V gene: TRBV19
D gene: TRBD1
J gene: TRBJ2-7
CDR3 DNA: TGTGCCAGTAGTGACTCCGGACAGGGGACCTACGAGCAGTACTTC
CDR3 protein: CASSDSGQGTYEQYF

clone size: -
V gene: TRBV19
D gene: TRBD2
J gene: TRBJ2-7
CDR3 DNA: TGTGCCAGTAGTATCGGGGCGGGAGGGCCGACCTACGAGCAGTACTTC
CDR3 protein: CASSIGAGGPTYEQYF

clone size: -
V gene: TRBV19
D gene: TRBD1
J gene: TRBJ1-2
CDR3 DNA: TGTGCCAGTAGGGACAGGGGAGGCTATGGCTACACCTTC
CDR3 protein: CASRDRGGYGYTF

clone size: -
V gene: TRBV6-5
D gene: -
J gene: TRBJ1-1
CDR3 DNA: TGTGCCAGCAGTCGAGGGCAAACTGAAGCTTTCTTT
CDR3 protein: CASSRGQTEAFF

clone size: few
V gene: TRBV5-1
D gene: -
J gene: TRBJ2-1
CDR3 DNA: TGCGCCAGCAGCCCCCCCTCCCACGGCTCCTACAATGAGCAGTTCTTC
CDR3 protein: CASSPPSHGSYNEQFF

clone size: -
V gene: TRBV30
D gene: TRBD2
J gene: TRBJ2-1
CDR3 DNA: TGTGCCTGGAGGGGACTAGCGGGAACCTACAATGAGCAGTTCTTC
CDR3 protein: CAWRGLAGTYNEQFF

clone size: -
V gene: TRBV27
D gene: -
J gene: TRBJ2-7
CDR3 DNA: TGTGCCAGCAGTTTATCCGTTAGAAGCTCCTACGAGCAGTACTTC
CDR3 protein: CASSLSVRSSYEQYF

clone size: once
V gene: TRBV6-5
D gene: TRBD1
J gene: TRBJ2-1
CDR3 DNA: TGTGCCAGCAGTAAAAGGGACAGGGATGAGCAGTTCTTC
CDR3 protein: CASSKRDRDEQFF

clone size: -
V gene: TRBV6-5
D gene: -
J gene: TRBJ1-2
CDR3 DNA: TGTGCCAGCAGTCCTCAGGGAAACGGGTATGGCTACACCTTC
CDR3 protein: CASSPQGNGYGYTF

clone size: -
V gene: TRBV29-1
D gene: -
J gene: TRBJ1-5
CDR3 DNA: TGCAGCGTTGAAGGTATCGGGGGAGGGCCCCAGCATTTT
CDR3 protein: CSVEGIGGGPQHF